This paragraph covers one TCR beta chain sequence. Its antigen is still unknown. The treatment: approximately nine-day PBMC culture with coronavirus spike peptide pools or control peptides (ViraFEST assay). The data belong to a study of vaccination and CD4 T cells after COVID-19. Once obtained from cultured CD4+ T cells, the DNA was sequenced using the Oncomine TCR Beta short-read assay. TCRdb re-called the PCR reads through MiXCR, storing one row per CDR3 protein. The sample contains about 15,000 distinct CDR3 sequences, approximately 53% of which appear only once. The V gene's germline CDR1 is MNHNS and CDR2 SASEGT. The CDR3 sequence is 15 residues long. V gave up 3 bases and J gave up 0 bases, with 9 bases separating them.

The specimen was CD4+ T cells from blood, cultured in vitro. The receptor was derived from a human donor who had recovered from COVID-19. V gene TRBV6-1 combines with J gene TRBJ1-5; D gene uncertain. Here the CDR3 reads CASSDFRVSNQPQHF. CDR3 nucleotides: TGTGCCAGCAGTGATTTCCGGGTTAGCAATCAGCCCCAGCATTTT.